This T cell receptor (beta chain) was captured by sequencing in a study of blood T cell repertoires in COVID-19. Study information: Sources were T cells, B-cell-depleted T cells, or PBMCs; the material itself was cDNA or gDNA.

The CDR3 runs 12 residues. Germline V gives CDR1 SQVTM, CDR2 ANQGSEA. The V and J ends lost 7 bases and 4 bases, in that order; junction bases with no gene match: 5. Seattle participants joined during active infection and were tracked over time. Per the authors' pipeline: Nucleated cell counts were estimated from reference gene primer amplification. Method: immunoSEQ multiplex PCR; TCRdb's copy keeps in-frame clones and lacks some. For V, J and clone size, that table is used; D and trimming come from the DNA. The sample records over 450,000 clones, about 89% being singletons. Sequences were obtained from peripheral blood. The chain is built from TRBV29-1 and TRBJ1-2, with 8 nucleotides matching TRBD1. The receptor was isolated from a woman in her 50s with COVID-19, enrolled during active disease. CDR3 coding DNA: TGCAGCGCCTGGACAGGGATCTATGGCTACACCTTC. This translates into CSAWTGIYGYTF.